The present TCR beta chain was sequenced within a study of T-cell reconstitution after alpha-beta-depleted transplantation in children. As it was prepared, the TCRbeta library received unique molecular identifiers. TCRdb fed the PCR reads into MiXCR, producing one record per CDR3 protein. The sample lists approximately 520,000 distinct CDR3 sequences, approximately 32% occurring once. The junction had 15 bases not matched to a gene; V was cut back by 4 bases and J by 1 base. The CDR3 has 20 residues. In germline, CDR1 is MNHEY, CDR2 SMNVEV (reference sequence). The rearrangement uses TRBV27 and TRBJ2-1; 11 bases are a match to TRBD2. The input for sequencing was PBMCs from the stem cell graft donor, taken from the stem cell graft. This receptor was identified in a human donor who donated a stem cell graft to a child with aplastic anemia. As DNA, the CDR3 is TGTGCCAGCAGTTATTATAGGCTAGCGGGAGGTGTGGGTTCCTACAATGAGCAGTTCTTC. The encoded protein is CASSYYRLAGGVGSYNEQFF.